The rows below give T cell receptor beta chains drawn from one sample of a study of graft-versus-host responses after intestinal transplantation. This table comes from immunoSEQ multiplex PCR, and its TCRdb copy is limited to in-frame clones, with some not included. This sample has about 93,000 clones, with roughly 80% found just once. These receptors' antigens are unknown. Material: unstimulated CD4+ T cells sorted from spleen or lymph node cells, obtained before intestinal transplant. These receptors originate from a human donor who received an intestinal transplant. Each CDR3 is given with its conserved first and last residue. Fields, in order: J gene, CDR3 length, clone size, D gene, V gene, CDR3 DNA, CDR3 protein. A D gene is named only where the DNA matches it firmly. Clone size is given for some rows only: seen once, a few or many times, or a class if the clone is expanded.

>TRBJ2-2|15|-|-|TRBV5-1
TGCGCCAGCAGCTTGGACAGGGTGGAAGGCGGGGAGCTGTTTTTT
CASSLDRVEGGELFF
>TRBJ1-1|14|-|-|TRBV5-6
TGTGCCAGCAGCTTCGCTCTTTACACGAGGGGGGCTTTCTTT
CASSFALYTRGAFF
>TRBJ1-6|14|many|TRBD1|TRBV6-1
TGTGCCAGCAATCGGGACAGTGATAATTCACCCCTCCACTTT
CASNRDSDNSPLHF
>TRBJ2-2|16|-|-|TRBV7-2
TGTGCCAGCAGCTTAGCGCACAGGGTGAACACCGGGGAGCTGTTTTTT
CASSLAHRVNTGELFF
>TRBJ2-2|14|-|TRBD1|TRBV25-1
TGTGCCAGCAGGAGACAGGGGAACACCGGGGAGCTGTTTTTT
CASRRQGNTGELFF
>TRBJ1-5|13|few|-|TRBV25-1
TGTGCCAGCAGTGAAGGGCACACTCAGCCCCAGCATTTT
CASSEGHTQPQHF
>TRBJ2-3|13|once|-|TRBV2
TGTGCCAGCAGTAGATTAGGGGGAGATACGCAGTATTTT
CASSRLGGDTQYF
>TRBJ1-4|15|-|-|TRBV5-5
TGTGCCAGCAGCTTGGGTTCAGGGGTCGTTGAAAAACTGTTTTTT
CASSLGSGVVEKLFF
>TRBJ2-7|14|-|-|TRBV18
TGTGCCAGCTCACCTACGACAAGTACCTACGAGCAGTACTTC
CASSPTTSTYEQYF
>TRBJ2-2|14|-|-|TRBV2
TGTGCCAGCAGCGCGGACAGGAACACCGGGGAGCTGTTTTTT
CASSADRNTGELFF
>TRBJ2-7|17|-|-|TRBV19
TGTGCCAGTACCGATGGAGGGCGGGATAGTGGGACCTACGAGCAGTACTTC
CASTDGGRDSGTYEQYF
>TRBJ2-1|15|-|TRBD2|TRBV4-1
TGCGCCAGCAGGGCGACTAGCGGGAGATACAATGAGCAGTTCTTC
CASRATSGRYNEQFF
>TRBJ1-5|16|once|-|TRBV19
TGTGCCAGTAGCCTACCTTGGGGGGGAGGCAATCAGCCCCAGCATTTT
CASSLPWGGGNQPQHF
>TRBJ2-1|13|few|-|TRBV2
TGTGCCAGCAGTGAAGCCGGGGACAATGAGCAGTTCTTC
CASSEAGDNEQFF
>TRBJ2-5|17|-|-|TRBV5-1
TGCGCCAGCAGCTTGGGGAAGCGGAGCCAAGATCCCGAGACCCAGTACTTC
CASSLGKRSQDPETQYF
>TRBJ2-1|13|-|-|TRBV9
TGTGCCAGCAGCGTAAATAGCGAGTCCGAGCAGTTCTTC
CASSVNSESEQFF
>TRBJ2-4|14|-|-|TRBV5-4
TGTGCCAGCAGTGACAGGCTAGCCAAAAACATTCAGTACTTC
CASSDRLAKNIQYF
>TRBJ2-7|13|-|-|TRBV4-1
TGCGCCAGCAGCCAAGATCTACGGTCGGTGTGGTACTTC
CASSQDLRSVWYF
>TRBJ2-7|12|-|-|TRBV2
TGTGCCAGCAGAACCGACAGGTACGAGCAGTACTTC
CASRTDRYEQYF
>TRBJ1-5|15|once|TRBD1|TRBV5-4
TGTGCCAGCAGCCCAGACGGACAGGCTCTTCAGCCCCAGCATTTT
CASSPDGQALQPQHF
>TRBJ2-1|16|-|TRBD2|TRBV7-8
TGTGCCAGCAGCCTGAGGCGGCTAGCGGGAGGCAGGGAGCAGTTCTTC
CASSLRRLAGGREQFF
>TRBJ2-3|16|-|TRBD2|TRBV27
TGTGCCAGCAGTACCCGGACTAGCGGGAGTCCGGATACGCAGTATTTT
CASSTRTSGSPDTQYF
>TRBJ1-2|13|-|-|TRBV5-1
TGCGCCAGCAGCTTGGCCATACGGGATGGCTACACCTTC
CASSLAIRDGYTF
>TRBJ1-2|14|-|-|TRBV6-6
TGTGCCAGCAGTTACGAACCGGGTTATTATGGCTACACCTTC
CASSYEPGYYGYTF
>TRBJ2-1|14|-|TRBD1|TRBV15
TGTGCCACCAGCAGAGATGTAGGGGGCGGTGGGCAGTTCTTC
CATSRDVGGGGQFF